These 26 T cell receptor beta chains came from one sample sequenced in a study of OX40 agonist ivuxolimab in advanced cancers. TCRdb's table, derived via immunoSEQ multiplex PCR, lists solely in-frame clones and lacks some. The sample records some 81,000 clones, around 90% being singletons. Specimen: CD4+ or CD8+ T cells sorted from blood, collected in a trial of the OX40 agonist ivuxolimab. All receptors derive from an adult with an advanced solid tumor such as melanoma, head and neck, liver or kidney cancer.

This chain links TRBV6-1 with TRBJ2-7; D possibly corresponds to TRBD2 (6 bases). Trimming took off 8 bases at V and 0 bases at J, with 11 bases between the two ends. The CDR3 runs 13 residues. CDR1 and CDR2 (germline): MNHNS, SASEGT. The CDR3 protein is CASSGSSSYEQYF. The CDR3 nucleotides are TGTGCCAGCTCCGGGAGCTCCTCCTACGAGCAGTACTTC.

The V call is TRBV27, the J call TRBJ2-3; D may correspond to TRBD1 or TRBD2 (5 bases each). The ends were cut back, 1 base at V and 5 bases at J, with 10 bases in the middle. Germline V gives CDR1 MNHEY, CDR2 SMNVEV (reference sequence). This CDR3 comprises 14 residues. The CDR3 DNA follows: TGTGCCAGCAGTTTATGGGGGAAGGGAGATACGCAGTATTTT. Protein: CASSLWGKGDTQYF.

The chain combines TRBV19 with TRBJ1-3; D not resolved. The CDR3 loop spans 13 amino acids. Trimming shortened V by 7 bases and J by 0 bases, and 7 bases separated the two germline ends. The germline V gene encodes CDR1 LNHDA and CDR2 SQIVND (reference sequence). CDR3 in amino acids: CASTASSGNTIYF. CDR3 DNA: TGTGCCAGTACGGCCAGCTCTGGAAACACCATATATTTT. Full variable domain (missing parts from reference TRBV19 and TRBJ1-3): DGGITQSPKYLFRKEGQNVTLSCEQNLNHDAMYWYRQDPGQGLRLIYYSQIVNDFQKGDIAEGYSVSREKKESFPLTVTSAQKNPTAFYLCASTASSGNTIYFGEGSWLTVV.

This clone was recorded only once. The J gene is TRBJ2-1, the V gene TRBV11-2; 7 bases agree with TRBD1. This CDR3 is built from 16 residues. Germline values: CDR1 SGHAT, CDR2 FQNNGV. V gave up 4 bases and J gave up 3 bases; unmatched junction bases: 9. The CDR3 region is CASSSYRGPSYNEQFF. CDR3 sequence (DNA): TGTGCCAGCAGCTCGTACAGGGGCCCCAGCTACAATGAGCAGTTCTTC.

This chain joins TRBV25-1 and TRBJ1-2; TRBD1 might be the D (5 bases). Between the trimmed V and J ends, which lost 3 bases and 2 bases, there was a span of 7 bases. The CDR3 extends over 13 amino acids. Looked up from germline, CDR1 is MGHDK and CDR2 is SYGVNS. CDR3 nucleotide sequence: TGTGCCAGCAGTGAGGACACGAACTATGGCTACACCTTC. Translation: CASSEDTNYGYTF.

The CDR3 DNA reads as TGTGCCAGCGGAGACAGGGGCGTCTATGGCTACACCTTC. It specifies CASGDRGVYGYTF. V gene TRBV6-5 combines with J gene TRBJ1-2; 8 nucleotides line up with TRBD1. The CDR3 has 13 residues. The V gene's germline CDR1 is MNHEY and CDR2 SVGAGI. V gave up 8 bases and J gave up 4 bases; unmatched junction bases: 6.

The chain couples TRBV5-6 to TRBJ1-1; D is uncertain. The CDR3 covers 14 residues. The V gene's germline CDR1 is SGHDT and CDR2 YYEEEE. Trimming pared 4 bases from V and 1 base from J, leaving 11 bases between. CDR3 in DNA: TGTGCCAGCAGCCTTCAAGGCAGGAACACTGAAGCTTTCTTT. Amino acid sequence: CASSLQGRNTEAFF.

This clone was seen a single time. The rearrangement joins TRBV9 to TRBJ2-3; 9 bases fit TRBD2. With 4 bases clipped from V and 3 bases from J, the junction kept 12 bases outside the gene matches. The length of the CDR3 is 17 residues. In germline, CDR1 is SGDLS, CDR2 YYNGEE. The DNA for the CDR3 is TGTGCCAGCAGCCTGGCGGCCCTAGCGGGAAGAACAGATACGCAGTATTTT. It encodes CASSLAALAGRTDTQYF.

The rearrangement uses TRBV7-3 and TRBJ1-2; no clear D gene. The V gene lost 5 bases and the J gene lost 11 bases, with 21 bases spanning the gap. The CDR3 totals 14 residues. Looked up from germline, CDR1 is SGHTA and CDR2 is FQGTGA. Written as DNA, the CDR3 is TGTGCCAGCAGCCGACCATCCTCTTTAGGACTGTACACCTTC. Translated: CASSRPSSLGLYTF.

The gene calls are TRBV6-6 and TRBJ1-5; D not certain. Per the germline V gene, CDR1 is MNHNY and CDR2 is SVGAGI (reference sequence). The V and J ends lost 2 bases and 7 bases respectively, with 6 bases between them. The length of the CDR3 is 12 residues. CDR3 region: CASSYPRQPQHF. Here the CDR3 DNA reads TGTGCCAGCAGTTACCCGAGGCAGCCCCAGCATTTT.

The chain is built from TRBV19 and TRBJ2-1; D is possibly TRBD2 (6 bases). This CDR3 spans 17 amino acids. From germline, CDR1 is LNHDA and CDR2 SQIVND (reference sequence). V lost 7 bases and J lost 0, with 19 bases in between. This CDR3 reads CASTRGGLKRSYNEQFF. CDR3 DNA: TGTGCCAGTACCCGGGGAGGACTAAAACGCTCCTACAATGAGCAGTTCTTC.

The genes are TRBV6-1 and TRBJ2-1, with D perhaps matching TRBD2 (5 bases). Germline assignment: CDR1 MNHNS and CDR2 SASEGT. Trimming took off 9 bases at V and 2 bases at J, with 14 bases between the two ends. The CDR3 totals 14 residues. The CDR3 region is CARGKREPYNEQFF. The CDR3 DNA sequence: TGTGCCAGGGGGAAGAGGGAACCCTACAATGAGCAGTTCTTC.

This clone was picked up a small number of times. The chain has TRBV30 and TRBJ2-7; no clear D gene. CDR1 GTSNPN and CDR2 SVGIG come from the germline V gene (reference sequence). The CDR3 has 15 residues. V was trimmed by 0 bases and J by 1 base, leaving 13 bases between them. The CDR3 region is CAWSVGSAHSYEQYF. The CDR3 bases are TGTGCCTGGAGTGTGGGTTCCGCGCATTCCTACGAGCAGTACTTC. Using reference TRBV30 and TRBJ2-7 for the parts outside the CDR3, the full variable domain is SQTIHQWPATLVQPVGSPLSLECTVEGTSNPNLYWYRQAAGRGLQLLFYSVGIGQISSEVPQNLSASRPQDRQFILSSKKLLLSDSGFYLCAWSVGSAHSYEQYFGPGTRLTVT.

V usage is TRBV9 and J usage is TRBJ2-1, with 9 bases lining up with TRBD2. The CDR3 has 16 residues. The trim removed 0 bases at V and 6 bases at J, leaving 7 bases unmatched. Germline V gene data show CDR1 as SGDLS and CDR2 as YYNGEE. CDR3 DNA sequence: TGTGCCAGCAGCGTAGCCGTAGCGGGAGAAGTCAATGAGCAGTTCTTC. Its translation: CASSVAVAGEVNEQFF.

The genes are TRBV2 and TRBJ1-2, with 12 nucleotides matching TRBD1. The CDR3 is 15 amino acids. The germline V gene encodes CDR1 SNHLY and CDR2 FYNNEI. V lost 7 bases, J lost 4 bases, and 7 bases stayed unmatched. CDR3 DNA sequence: TGTGCCAGCACTCCGGGACAGGGGGCATTCTATGGCTACACCTTC. It encodes CASTPGQGAFYGYTF.

The chain couples TRBV2 to TRBJ1-6; D not certain. The germline gives CDR1 SNHLY, CDR2 FYNNEI. Trimming stripped 3 bases from V and 9 bases from J, with 9 bases between. The CDR3 covers 13 residues. Here the CDR3 DNA reads TGTGCCAGCAGTGAGAGTCGGGTTTCACCCCTCCACTTT. Translating gives CASSESRVSPLHF.

The rearrangement joins TRBV6-1 to TRBJ2-3, with D uncertain. Germline V lookup: CDR1 MNHNS, CDR2 SASEGT. The germline V and J ends were trimmed by 4 bases and 4 bases, with 9 bases remaining between them. The CDR3 spans 13 residues. The CDR3 DNA is TGTGCCAGCAGTGTTCCGAGATCAGATACGCAGTATTTT. Encoded protein: CASSVPRSDTQYF.

This clone was seen once. V is TRBV7-2 and J is TRBJ2-2; D unclear. CDR3 length: 18 amino acids. V lost 2 bases and J 0 bases, leaving 16 bases between the germline ends. Looked up from germline, CDR1 is SGHTA and CDR2 is FQGNSA. CDR3 residues: CASSLKGSTAANTGELFF. CDR3 in DNA: TGTGCCAGCAGCTTAAAGGGTTCTACCGCAGCGAACACCGGGGAGCTGTTTTTT.

The chain links TRBV5-1 to TRBJ2-1, with TRBD2 identical over 10 bases. The V gene's germline CDR1 is SGHRS and CDR2 YFSETQ. The CDR3 is 18 residues long. With 3 bases clipped from V and 3 bases from J, the junction kept 12 bases outside the gene matches. CDR3 DNA: TGCGCCAGCAGCTCTGGCCTAGCGGGGGCTAACCGCTACAATGAGCAGTTCTTC. Encoded protein: CASSSGLAGANRYNEQFF.

The chain employs TRBV18 and TRBJ1-5; no reliable D call. CDR1 KGHSH and CDR2 LQKENI come from the germline V gene. CDR3 length equals 13 residues. Trimming removed 1 base at V and 4 bases at J, with 5 bases between. CDR3 sequence reads: CASSPQRNQPQHF. The CDR3 nucleotides are TGTGCCAGCTCACCACAGAGGAATCAGCCCCAGCATTTT.

The rearrangement links TRBV4-3 to TRBJ1-1, with D unclear. This CDR3 is 13 amino acids long. Trimming left V 4 bases short and J 5 bases short, with 11 bases between. Germline V CDR1 and CDR2: LGHNA, YSLEER. The CDR3 sequence: CASSPHLRTEAFF. The CDR3 bases are TGCGCCAGCAGCCCTCACCTACGAACTGAAGCTTTCTTT.

The genes are TRBV28 and TRBJ1-4; D may be TRBD1 (5 bases). The CDR3 has 14 residues. In germline, CDR1 is MDHEN, CDR2 SYDVKM. V was cut by 2 bases and J by 8 bases, with 12 bases left in between. The CDR3 DNA reads as TGTGCCAGCAGTTTACGGACGGGACGGGAAAAACTGTTTTTT. Its protein is CASSLRTGREKLFF.

This sequence joins TRBV9 and TRBJ1-3; D unresolved. The CDR3 is 13 amino acids. The germline V and J ends were trimmed by 0 bases and 6 bases, with 7 bases remaining between them. Germline V gene data show CDR1 as SGDLS and CDR2 as YYNGEE. CDR3 DNA sequence: TGTGCCAGCAGCGTAGGGCACGAAAACACCATATATTTT. Translating gives CASSVGHENTIYF.

The chain joins TRBV28 to TRBJ2-7, with a tentative D call TRBD1 (6 bases). V was shortened by 6 bases and J by 3 bases, with 12 bases between the two germline ends. Germline assignment: CDR1 MDHEN and CDR2 SYDVKM. The CDR3 extends over 13 amino acids. DNA for the CDR3: TGTGCCAGCAGCCCACAGGGAGTCTACGAGCAGTACTTC. Protein: CASSPQGVYEQYF.

V usage is TRBV4-2 and J usage is TRBJ1-2; possible D gene TRBD1, 5 bases. Between the trimmed V and J ends, which lost 0 bases and 4 bases, there was a span of 12 bases. The V gene's germline CDR1 is LGHNA and CDR2 YNFKEQ. The CDR3 is 15 residues long. In DNA form, the CDR3 reads TGTGCCAGCAGCCAAGATACCCAGGGTACCTATGGCTACACCTTC. This codes for CASSQDTQGTYGYTF.

The chain has TRBV5-1 and TRBJ2-5, with 7 bases fitting TRBD2. CDR1 SGHRS and CDR2 YFSETQ come from the germline V gene. V lost 7 bases and J lost 4; bases outside the gene matches: 13. CDR3 length equals 15 residues. CDR3 region: CASRSGGGRAETQYF. The CDR3 DNA is TGCGCCAGCCGCTCCGGAGGAGGGAGGGCAGAGACCCAGTACTTC.